This entry concerns a single T cell receptor beta chain. Germline V lookup: CDR1 SGDLS, CDR2 YYNGEE. Trimming shortened V by 4 bases and J by 9 bases, and 16 bases separated the two germline ends. This CDR3 has 13 amino acids. The primer mix had 60 Vbeta and 13 Jbeta primers. Measured with immunoSEQ multiplex PCR; TCRdb has only the in-frame clones, and not every one. The sample yields 150,000 to 200,000 clones, approximately 86% seen once. The data stem from a study of cytomegalovirus exposure and HLA in healthy donors. This TCR was recovered from a woman younger than 35 in good health and CMV-seronegative. Input material: PBMCs. The V and J genes are TRBV9 and TRBJ1-1, with D perhaps TRBD1 (6 bases). CDR3: CASSTHTGTQAFF. The CDR3 bases are TGTGCCAGCAGCACTCATACAGGGACGCAAGCTTTCTTT.